The 29 T cell receptor beta chains listed next were all sequenced from one sample in a study of T cells in Graves' hyperthyroidism and ophthalmopathy. RNA transcripts served as the template for amplifying TCR beta CDR3 regions. HTBI primers were employed in a first-round RT-PCR of the TCR CDR3. TCRdb recomputed calls from the multiplex PCR reads with MiXCR, one row per CDR3 protein. The sample carries a few hundred thousand distinct CDR3 sequences, 46% recorded once. The sample was peripheral blood or thyroid tissue (not recorded which). Receptor source: a woman aged 18-29 years with Graves' hyperthyroidism.

The rearrangement uses TRBV2 and TRBJ2-7; D may be TRBD1 (5 bases). This CDR3 is 16 amino acids long. Trimming shortened V by 4 bases and J by 5 bases, and 21 bases separated the two germline ends. Germline CDR1 and CDR2: SNHLY and FYNNEI. DNA of the CDR3: TGTGCCAGCAGTGTTCTTGTCACCAGGGTGAATAACGAGCAGTACTTC. Translated, it gives CASSVLVTRVNNEQYF.

This clonotype has a count of ten or more. The J gene is TRBJ1-3, the V gene TRBV7-3; the D gene is possibly TRBD1 (5 bases). Between the trimmed V and J ends, which lost 5 bases and 3 bases, there was a span of 14 bases. The CDR3 covers 15 residues. The germline V gene encodes CDR1 SGHTA and CDR2 FQGTGA. In DNA form, the CDR3 reads TGTGCCAGCAGCCTACAAGGGGATAGTGGAAACACCATATATTTT. Protein product: CASSLQGDSGNTIYF.

This chain connects TRBV2 to TRBJ2-3; no clear D gene. CDR3 size: 13 residues. Germline CDR1 and CDR2: SNHLY and FYNNEI. The V end lost 3 bases, the J end lost 2 bases, and 6 bases lay between the germline ends. DNA for the CDR3: TGTGCCAGCAGTGACAGACACACAGATACGCAGTATTTT. It translates to CASSDRHTDTQYF.

The sample holds a few counts of this clonotype. V and J are TRBV20-1 and TRBJ2-1; 9 nucleotides agree with TRBD2. The V segment lost 8 bases and the J segment 2 bases; nucleotides outside the gene matches: 7. CDR1 and CDR2 from the germline V gene are DFQATT and SNEGSKA (reference sequence). CDR3 length: 14 amino acids. The CDR3 sequence is CSPTGGRAYNEQFF. The CDR3 DNA is TGCAGTCCAACCGGCGGGAGGGCCTACAATGAGCAGTTCTTC.

As to this clonotype: This could be a read error, since a much larger clone is one nucleotide away. The chain is built from TRBV7-3 and TRBJ1-3; 10 bases agree with TRBD1. Germline CDR1 SGHTA, CDR2 FQGTGA. There are 16 residues in the CDR3. CDR3 amino acids: CASGQETGGRGNTIYF. The CDR3, as DNA: TGCGCCAGCGGCCAAGAGACAGGGGGCAGGGGAAACACCATATATTTT.

This clonotype was observed a handful of times. V usage is TRBV18 and J usage is TRBJ2-2; D uncertain. The CDR3 extends over 14 amino acids. Between the trimmed V and J ends, which lost 4 bases and 8 bases, there was a span of 14 bases. Per the germline V gene, CDR1 is KGHSH and CDR2 is LQKENI. CDR3 region: CASSLVPLGGELFF. As DNA, the CDR3 is TGTGCCAGCTCACTGGTACCACTTGGAGGGGAGCTGTTTTTT.

This clonotype was seen just once. The rearrangement joins TRBV7-9 to TRBJ1-2, with TRBD1 as a possible D gene (5 bases). Germline CDR1 and CDR2: SEHNR and FQNEAQ (reference sequence). Trimming removed 5 bases at V and 12 bases at J, with 16 bases between. The CDR3 sequence is 12 residues long. The CDR3 spells CASSRPGTGNTF. The CDR3 DNA is TGTGCCAGCAGCCGTCCAGGGACTGGAAACACCTTC. Combining the CDR3 with reference TRBV7-9 and TRBJ1-2 gives the whole variable domain DTGVSQNPRHKITKRGQNVTFRCDPISEHNRLYWYRQTLGQGPEFLTYFQNEAQLEKSRLLSDRFSAERPKGSFSTLEIQRTEQGDSAMYLCASSRPGTGNTFGSGTRLTVV.

This clonotype occurred once. Since a much larger clone is just one base distant, this may be a read error. The chain combines TRBV7-2 with TRBJ2-2; a possible D gene is TRBD1 (5 bases). The CDR3 has 16 amino acids. Germline loops: CDR1 SGHTA, CDR2 FQGNSA. With 5 bases removed from V and 2 bases from J, the gap between germline ends came to 15 bases. The CDR3 DNA reads TGTGCCAGCAGCCCAGAGACAGCATTCAACACCGGGGAGCTGTTTTTT. It translates to CASSPETAFNTGELFF.

The V gene is TRBV24-1, the J gene TRBJ2-1; 15 positions agree with TRBD2. The CDR3 runs 16 residues. From germline, CDR1 is KGHDR and CDR2 SFDVKD. V shed 9 bases, J shed 5 bases, and the junction held 7 bases outside the gene matches. CDR3: CATGRTSGRADNEQFF. CDR3 DNA sequence: TGTGCCACCGGGAGGACTAGCGGGAGGGCCGACAATGAGCAGTTCTTC.

The J gene is TRBJ2-7, the V gene TRBV2; 9 positions match TRBD1. The last part of the DNA fits TRBJ2-1 better; the J call may be wrong. CDR1 is SNHLY and CDR2 is FYNNEI in the germline V gene. The CDR3 contains 15 residues. In DNA, the CDR3 is TGTGCCAGCAGTCGACCGGGACAGGGTCGATACGAGCAGTTCTTC. Its protein product is CASSRPGQGRYEQFF.

The rearrangement joins TRBV7-2 to TRBJ2-2; D uncertain. This CDR3 has 16 residues. Trimming cost V 5 bases and J 1 base, with 14 bases left between them. Germline CDR1 is SGHTA and CDR2 is FQGNSA. CDR3 region: CASSPLRAQNTGELFF. DNA of the CDR3: TGTGCCAGCAGCCCCCTACGCGCCCAGAACACCGGGGAGCTGTTTTTT.

This chain connects TRBV24-1 to TRBJ2-5; 15 nucleotides agree with TRBD2. The CDR3 has 18 amino acids. The germline V gene has CDR1 KGHDR and CDR2 SFDVKD. V lost 4 bases and J lost 5; bases outside the gene matches: 10. CDR3 protein: CATSDHGLAGGSGETQYF. Here the CDR3 DNA reads TGTGCCACCAGTGACCACGGACTAGCGGGAGGGTCTGGTGAGACCCAGTACTTC.

This clonotype was recorded many times. This rearrangement joins TRBV19 to TRBJ1-5; D is unresolved. The V and J ends lost 5 bases and 0 bases respectively, with 14 bases between them. This CDR3 has 16 residues. Germline V gene data show CDR1 as LNHDA and CDR2 as SQIVND (reference sequence). CDR3 DNA sequence: TGTGCCAGTAGTGCCCGGGCCCTATATAGCAATCAGCCCCAGCATTTT. Amino acids: CASSARALYSNQPQHF. Full variable domain (missing parts from reference TRBV19 and TRBJ1-5): DGGITQSPKYLFRKEGQNVTLSCEQNLNHDAMYWYRQDPGQGLRLIYYSQIVNDFQKGDIAEGYSVSREKKESFPLTVTSAQKNPTAFYLCASSARALYSNQPQHFGDGTRLSIL.

As to this clonotype: An end of the junction does not agree with germline; a read error may underlie this. The rearrangement links TRBV10-3 to TRBJ2-1; D tentatively reads TRBD1 or TRBD2 (5 bases each). The CDR3 sequence is 13 residues long. Germline V CDR1 and CDR2: ENHRY, SYGVKD. The CDR3 DNA is TGTGCCAGCAGTCCCAGGGAGTACAATGAGCAGTTCTTC. Encoded protein: CASSPREYNEQFF.

This clonotype was seen repeatedly, ten times or more. The chain combines TRBV15 with TRBJ1-1; D unclear. Germline V CDR1 and CDR2: LNHNV, YYDKDF (reference sequence). V was shortened by 8 bases and J by 8 bases, with 12 bases between the two germline ends. There are 11 residues in the CDR3. This CDR3 reads CATRGNVEAFF. CDR3 nucleotide sequence: TGTGCCACCCGTGGAAATGTGGAAGCTTTCTTT.

This clonotype was detected many times. The chain combines TRBV12-3 or TRBV12-4 with TRBJ1-2; 12 bases fit TRBD1. This CDR3 contains 15 residues. The V segment lost 5 bases and the J segment 5 bases; nucleotides outside the gene matches: 6. CDR3 protein: CASSPWDRGQYGYTF. The CDR3 DNA follows: TGTGCCAGCAGTCCGTGGGACAGGGGGCAATATGGCTACACCTTC.

This clonotype has a count of ten or more. The rearrangement links TRBV7-2 to TRBJ1-5; the D gene is possibly TRBD1 (5 bases). Per germline, CDR1 SGHTA and CDR2 FQGNSA. With 6 bases removed from V and 2 bases from J, the gap between germline ends came to 11 bases. The CDR3 has 14 residues. The CDR3 sequence is CASRAGFGNQPQHF. CDR3 in DNA: TGTGCCAGCAGGGCAGGGTTCGGCAATCAGCCCCAGCATTTT. Full variable domain (rest looked up from reference TRBV7-2 and TRBJ1-5): GAGVSQSPSNKVTEKGKDVELRCDPISGHTALYWYRQSLGQGLEFLIYFQGNSAPDKSGLPSDRFSAERTGGSVSTLTIQRTQQEDSAVYLCASRAGFGNQPQHFGDGTRLSIL.

This chain links TRBV2 with TRBJ1-5; no definite D call. CDR3 length: 16 amino acids. V was cut by 8 bases and J by 5 bases, with 22 bases left in between. CDR1 is SNHLY and CDR2 is FYNNEI in the germline V gene. DNA of the CDR3: TGTGCCAGCTCACCACCGGCCCGGGGAAAGTATCAGCCCCAGCATTTT. Protein sequence: CASSPPARGKYQPQHF. The variable domain in full, with the rest retrieved from reference TRBV2 and TRBJ1-5, is EPEVTQTPSHQVTQMGQEVILRCVPISNHLYFYWYRQILGQKVEFLVSFYNNEISEKSEIFDDQFSVERPDGSNFTLKIRSTKLEDSAMYFCASSPPARGKYQPQHFGDGTRLSIL.

This clonotype was recorded many times. The chain employs TRBV20-1 and TRBJ2-5; 7 nucleotides match TRBD1. The V gene end was trimmed by 3 bases and the J gene end by 4 bases; junction bases not matched to a gene: 8. CDR3 size: 14 residues. The germline CDR1 and CDR2 sequences are DFQATT and SNEGSKA (reference sequence). This CDR3 is CSARGDSPTETQYF. DNA of the CDR3: TGCAGTGCTAGGGGGGACAGCCCAACAGAGACCCAGTACTTC.

This clonotype was detected only a few times. The chain is built from TRBV2 and TRBJ2-1; D tentatively fits TRBD1 or TRBD2 (5 bases each). CDR3 size: 14 residues. V was pared by 2 bases and J by 4 bases, with 9 bases between. Germline CDR1 SNHLY, CDR2 FYNNEI. The CDR3 loop reads CASSEIGAYNEQFF. The CDR3 nucleotides are TGTGCCAGCAGTGAAATCGGGGCATACAATGAGCAGTTCTTC.

About this clonotype: Compared with germline, one end of the junction differs, possibly owing to a read error. The rearrangement joins TRBV7-2 to TRBJ2-3; no clear D. In germline, CDR1 is SGHTA, CDR2 FQGNSA. The CDR3 is 15 residues long. CDR3 residues: CASSQDGTSTDTQYF. The CDR3 bases are TGCGCCAGCAGCCAAGATGGCACTAGCACAGATACGCAGTATTTT.

The chain is built from TRBV19 and TRBJ2-7; 8 nucleotides line up with TRBD1. CDR1 and CDR2 (germline): LNHDA, SQIVND (reference sequence). This CDR3 comprises 17 residues. The V segment lost 5 bases and the J segment 0 bases; nucleotides outside the gene matches: 12. The CDR3 protein is CASSPGQETESSYEQYF. The CDR3 bases are TGTGCCAGTAGTCCGGGACAGGAGACAGAAAGCTCCTACGAGCAGTACTTC.

J is TRBJ2-5 and V is TRBV29-1; D not certain. V lost 2 bases and J lost 0, with 1 base in between. Germline CDR1 reads SQVTM; CDR2 reads ANQGSEA. The CDR3 spans 11 residues. The chain's CDR3 is CSVENQETQYF. Written as DNA, the CDR3 is TGCAGCGTTGAAAACCAAGAGACCCAGTACTTC. The whole variable domain, remainder taken from reference TRBV29-1 and TRBJ2-5, is SAVISQKPSRDICQRGTSLTIQCQVDSQVTMMFWYRQQPGQSLTLIATANQGSEATYESGFVIDKFPISRPNLTFSTLTVSNMSPEDSSIYLCSVENQETQYFGPGTRLLVL.

The chain employs TRBV2 and TRBJ1-2, with TRBD1 matching over 10 bases. Looked up from germline, CDR1 is SNHLY and CDR2 is FYNNEI. This CDR3 comprises 15 residues. V lost 8 bases and J lost 4; bases outside the gene matches: 10. DNA of the CDR3: TGTGCCAGCGACCGGGCGACAGGGGGCCCCTATGGCTACACCTTC. Protein product: CASDRATGGPYGYTF.

The chain's CDR3 is CASSAGQGQTSGANVLTF. The CDR3 DNA is TGTGCCAGCAGTGCAGGACAGGGACAGACCTCTGGGGCCAACGTCCTGACTTTC. The gene calls are TRBV2 and TRBJ2-6, with 8 bases lining up with TRBD1. The CDR3 extends over 18 amino acids. The V gene's germline CDR1 is SNHLY and CDR2 FYNNEI. J lost 0 bases, V lost 4 bases, and 8 bases had no gene match.

This clonotype has at least ten counts. As DNA, the CDR3 is TGTGCCAGCAGCCCCGGGACAGGGAACTCTGGGGCCAACGTCCTGACTTTC. Protein: CASSPGTGNSGANVLTF. This chain connects TRBV5-8 to TRBJ2-6; 9 nucleotides agree with TRBD1. Germline values: CDR1 SGHTS, CDR2 YDEGEE. Trimming cost V 4 bases and J 0 bases; bases outside gene matches: 5. The CDR3 runs 17 residues.

Worth noting for this clonotype: This is likely a read error, given that the CDR3 carries no conserved phenylalanine or tryptophan at its end. The chain links TRBV7-2 to TRBJ2-5; D not resolved. V was trimmed by 3 bases and J by 7 bases, leaving 6 bases between them. This CDR3 comprises 11 residues. Germline loops: CDR1 SGHTA, CDR2 FQGNSA. The CDR3 here is CASSFTGTQYL. As DNA, the CDR3 is TGTGCCAGCAGCTTTACCGGGACCCAGTACCTC.

J is TRBJ1-5 and V is TRBV15; the D is unclear. The germline V and J ends were trimmed by 3 bases and 1 base, with 7 bases remaining between them. Germline CDR1 LNHNV, CDR2 YYDKDF (reference sequence). This CDR3 contains 14 residues. The CDR3 sequence is CATSSAGSNQPQHF. CDR3 nucleotides: TGTGCCACCAGCAGTGCTGGGAGCAATCAGCCCCAGCATTTT.

In the case of this clonotype: The final CDR3 position lacks the conserved phenylalanine or tryptophan, pointing to a likely read error. The limits of the CDR3 on the DNA are not certain, so only TCRdb's listed CDR3 is given. This sequence joins TRBV7-2 and TRBJ1-2; the DNA was not compared with TRBD1, the D call given in the table. The CDR3 sequence runs 10 residues, both termini included. Germline CDR1 and CDR2: SGHTA and FQGNSA. The chain's CDR3 is CASSHLTRGG.